These 32 T cell receptor beta chains were sequenced from one sample in a study of identical twins. TCRdb ran MiXCR on the 5' RACE reads and lists one entry per CDR3 protein. The table shows about 240,000 distinct CDR3 sequences, with about 11% occurring only once. Sample: memory T cells sorted from blood. These receptor sequences come from a man between 50 and 59 years old in good health.

V gene TRBV18 combines with J gene TRBJ1-1; the D gene is possibly TRBD1 (5 bases). The CDR3 has 14 amino acids. Trimming took off 6 bases at V and 4 bases at J, with 15 bases between the two ends. Germline values: CDR1 KGHSH, CDR2 LQKENI. CDR3 sequence: CASSNSGQRTEAFF. The DNA for the CDR3 is TGTGCCAGCTCGAACTCAGGGCAGCGCACTGAAGCTTTCTTT.

This clonotype has a count of ten or more. V and J are TRBV12-3 or TRBV12-4 and TRBJ2-2, with D possibly called TRBD1 or TRBD2 (5 bases each). The CDR3 loop spans 14 amino acids. Trimming shortened V by 3 bases and J by 3 bases, and 8 bases separated the two germline ends. The CDR3 here is CASSFGADTGELFF. CDR3 DNA sequence: TGTGCCAGCAGTTTCGGGGCGGACACCGGGGAGCTGTTTTTT.

At least ten counts were recorded for this clonotype. The chain is built from TRBV10-3 and TRBJ2-1; TRBD2 matches at 7 bases. Looked up from germline, CDR1 is ENHRY and CDR2 is SYGVKD. The V gene end was trimmed by 4 bases and the J gene end by 0 bases; junction bases not matched to a gene: 6. The length of the CDR3 is 16 residues. The CDR3 nucleotides are TGTGCCATCAGTGGGTCTAGCGGAAGCTCCTACAATGAGCAGTTCTTC. Translating gives CAISGSSGSSYNEQFF.

Many counts were recorded for this clonotype. This rearrangement joins TRBV18 to TRBJ1-6, with TRBD1 matching 9 bases. The CDR3 covers 14 residues. The V gene end was trimmed by 3 bases and the J gene end by 10 bases; junction bases not matched to a gene: 4. Germline V gene lookup returns CDR1 KGHSH and CDR2 LQKENI. CDR3 amino acids: CASSPTGGNSPLHF. DNA for the CDR3: TGTGCCAGCTCACCTACAGGGGGCAACTCACCCCTCCACTTT.

This clonotype showed up many times. This sequence joins TRBV6-2 or TRBV6-3 and TRBJ1-1, with 7 nucleotides matching TRBD1. Unmatched junction bases numbered 4, after V lost 6 bases and J lost 3 bases. Germline CDR1 reads MNHEY; CDR2 reads SVGEGT. The CDR3 has 13 residues. Here the CDR3 DNA reads TGTGCCAGCAGGTCACAGGGGTACACTGAAGCTTTCTTT. This codes for CASRSQGYTEAFF.

There are a few counts of this clonotype. This chain joins TRBV7-2 and TRBJ2-7, with 8 positions matching TRBD1. The V and J ends lost 5 bases and 2 bases, in that order; junction bases with no gene match: 11. This CDR3 contains 16 residues. From germline, CDR1 is SGHTA and CDR2 FQGNSA. CDR3 region: CASSPGPGQETYEQYF. The CDR3 coding sequence is TGTGCCAGCAGCCCTGGGCCGGGACAGGAGACCTACGAGCAGTACTTC.

The V and J genes are TRBV7-9 and TRBJ2-5; D is possibly TRBD1 or TRBD2 (5 bases each). This CDR3 has 16 residues. Trimming cost V 2 bases and J 5 bases, with 18 bases left between them. Germline CDR1 SEHNR, CDR2 FQNEAQ (reference sequence). The CDR3 here is CASSLYGGEDTETQYF. The CDR3 nucleotides read TGTGCCAGCAGCTTATATGGGGGTGAGGATACGGAGACCCAGTACTTC.

This clonotype occurred many times. This sequence joins TRBV5-1 and TRBJ1-2; D is possibly TRBD1 (6 bases). Germline V CDR1 and CDR2: SGHRS, YFSETQ. V shed 0 bases and J shed 2 bases, with 8 bases lying between them. The CDR3 is 14 residues long. This CDR3 reads CASSLGDRNYGYTF. CDR3 in DNA: TGCGCCAGCAGCTTGGGAGACAGGAACTATGGCTACACCTTC.

The chain employs TRBV15 and TRBJ2-1, with D unclear. The CDR3 is 13 amino acids. Trimming took 6 bases from V and 5 from J, leaving 11 bases between them. In germline, CDR1 is LNHNV, CDR2 YYDKDF (reference sequence). The DNA for the CDR3 is TGTGCCACCAGTCAGGCGCTCGACAATGAGCAGTTCTTC. This encodes CATSQALDNEQFF.

As concerns this clonotype: A much larger clone lies one base from this, so it may be a read error. The chain joins TRBV5-1 to TRBJ2-7; TRBD1 aligns across 9 bases. The CDR3 is 13 residues long. Germline V lookup: CDR1 SGHRS, CDR2 YFSETQ. CDR3 DNA sequence: TGCGCCAACAGCAATGGACAGGGGTGGGAGCAGTACTTC. Translating it yields CANSNGQGWEQYF.

This clonotype was counted a few times. The CDR3 nucleotides read TGCAGCGCGTCAGGGGTCTACAATGAGCAGTTCTTC. Translated, it gives CSASGVYNEQFF. The rearrangement links TRBV29-1 to TRBJ2-1, with D tentatively TRBD1 (6 bases). There are 12 residues in the CDR3. CDR1 and CDR2 from the germline V gene are SQVTM and ANQGSEA. The V end was cut by 7 bases, the J end by 3 bases, with 10 bases between.

This clonotype was picked up a small number of times. V usage is TRBV6-1 and J usage is TRBJ2-3, with D possibly being TRBD1 or TRBD2 (5 bases each). CDR1 is MNHNS and CDR2 is SASEGT in the germline V gene. The V gene lost 5 bases and the J gene lost 1 base, with 16 bases spanning the gap. The CDR3 extends over 16 amino acids. CDR3 nucleotide sequence: TGTGCCAGCAGTCCCCACATCGGGACCGGCACAGATACGCAGTATTTT. Protein product: CASSPHIGTGTDTQYF.

This clonotype showed up many times. The chain combines TRBV5-1 with TRBJ1-1; D not certain. Germline loops: CDR1 SGHRS, CDR2 YFSETQ. Between the trimmed V and J ends, which lost 1 base and 0 bases, there was a span of 16 bases. This CDR3 has 17 residues. The CDR3 here is CASSLSRVGAMNTEAFF. The CDR3 region has the DNA TGCGCCAGCAGCTTGTCCCGGGTAGGTGCCATGAACACTGAAGCTTTCTTT.

This clonotype was counted at least ten times. The chain links TRBV27 to TRBJ2-1, with unresolved D. V was pared by 6 bases and J by 4 bases, with 13 bases between. The CDR3 covers 14 residues. Germline CDR1 reads MNHEY; CDR2 reads SMNVEV (reference sequence). As DNA, the CDR3 is TGTGCCAGCAGACCCGGAACAGCTTACAATGAGCAGTTCTTC. It yields the protein CASRPGTAYNEQFF.

This clonotype was counted many times. The chain links TRBV10-3 to TRBJ2-5; D not certain. The CDR3 is made up of 17 amino acids. V gave up 0 bases and J gave up 4 bases, with 18 bases separating them. Looked up from germline, CDR1 is ENHRY and CDR2 is SYGVKD. The CDR3 is CAISESGNSADIETQYF. CDR3 DNA: TGTGCCATCAGTGAGTCAGGGAACTCGGCTGATATAGAGACCCAGTACTTC.

This clonotype turned up a few times. The gene calls are TRBV19 and TRBJ1-1, with 7 bases aligning to TRBD1. CDR1 and CDR2 from the germline V gene are LNHDA and SQIVND (reference sequence). The CDR3 covers 11 residues. The CDR3 protein is CAAEGAVEAFF. CDR3 bases: TGTGCGGCGGAGGGGGCCGTTGAAGCTTTCTTT.

This clonotype was counted many times. CDR3: CATSSGTGTVQYF. DNA for the CDR3: TGTGCCACCAGCAGTGGGACAGGGACGGTACAGTACTTC. The chain recombines TRBV15 with TRBJ2-7, with 9 bases aligning to TRBD1. The CDR3 consists of 13 residues. The germline V gene encodes CDR1 LNHNV and CDR2 YYDKDF (reference sequence). Germline trimming cut 3 bases from V and 10 bases from J; bases unmatched to any gene: 7.

This clonotype appeared a few times. The rearrangement uses TRBV7-8 and TRBJ2-7; D remains unclear. Germline V gene sequence: CDR1 SGHVS, CDR2 FQNEAQ. This CDR3 has 15 amino acids. Trimming took 5 bases from V and 0 from J, leaving 14 bases between them. CDR3 coding DNA: TGTGCCAGCAGCATGGGAAGACGGTACTCCTACGAGCAGTACTTC. Its protein product is CASSMGRRYSYEQYF.

This clonotype was detected only a few times. The chain links TRBV19 to TRBJ2-6, with a possible D match to TRBD2 (5 bases). V lost 3 bases and J lost 1, with 19 bases in between. The CDR3 length is 19 residues. CDR1 is LNHDA, CDR2 SQIVND, per germline (reference sequence). CDR3 sequence (DNA): TGTGCCAGTAGTATGATCCCACCGGGGTCCTTTTCTGGGGCCAACGTCCTGACTTTC. Amino acid sequence: CASSMIPPGSFSGANVLTF.

V is TRBV7-2 and J is TRBJ2-7; possibly TRBD1 for D (6 bases). The CDR3 runs 15 residues. The germline V gene has CDR1 SGHTA and CDR2 FQGNSA. The V end lost 1 base, the J end lost 5 bases, and 15 bases lay between the germline ends. CDR3 loop: CASSLVRRGPHEQYF. The DNA of the CDR3 is TGTGCCAGCAGCTTAGTACGCAGGGGCCCCCACGAGCAGTACTTC.

The CDR3 here is CSARDASRAAVSYEQYF. DNA of the CDR3: TGCAGTGCTAGAGATGCTAGTCGGGCAGCCGTGTCCTACGAGCAGTACTTC. V and J are TRBV20-1 and TRBJ2-7; no definite D call. The germline V and J ends were trimmed by 0 bases and 1 base, with 19 bases remaining between them. The germline gives CDR1 DFQATT, CDR2 SNEGSKA (reference sequence). The CDR3 contains 17 residues.

V gene TRBV2 combines with J gene TRBJ1-5, with D perhaps TRBD1 (6 bases). CDR1 and CDR2 from the germline V gene are SNHLY and FYNNEI. There are 18 residues in the CDR3. The germline V and J ends were trimmed by 3 bases and 4 bases, with 22 bases remaining between them. CDR3 DNA: TGTGCCAGCAGTGATGGTTCCCTTGGGGGCAATAGGAATCAGCCCCAGCATTTT. The encoded protein is CASSDGSLGGNRNQPQHF.

This clonotype was recorded many times. The chain has TRBV11-2 and TRBJ1-1; no firm D call. The CDR3 sequence is 13 residues long. Trimming removed 5 bases from V and 0 bases from J, with 7 bases in between. Germline loops: CDR1 SGHAT, CDR2 FQNNGV. CDR3 sequence (DNA): TGTGCCAGCAGCGCTACACTGAACACTGAAGCTTTCTTT. It is translated as CASSATLNTEAFF.

This clonotype appeared many times. This chain joins TRBV20-1 and TRBJ2-7; 10 positions agree with TRBD2. Losses at the gene ends were 0 bases for V and 0 bases for J; bases not matched to a gene: 8. Germline V gene data show CDR1 as DFQATT and CDR2 as SNEGSKA (reference sequence). CDR3 length: 17 residues. DNA of the CDR3: TGCAGTGCTAGAGATCAGCCTAGCGGGAGAGACTCCTACGAGCAGTACTTC. Protein: CSARDQPSGRDSYEQYF.

This clonotype turned up a few times. The rearrangement joins TRBV6-2 or TRBV6-3 to TRBJ2-2; no clear D. Germline assignment: CDR1 MNHEY and CDR2 SVGEGT. This CDR3 region has 15 residues. Trimming stripped 5 bases from V and 0 bases from J, with 10 bases between. CDR3 sequence: CASSLQVPNTGELFF. DNA for the CDR3: TGTGCCAGCAGTCTGCAGGTTCCGAACACCGGGGAGCTGTTTTTT.

The table lists this clonotype with many counts. The chain uses TRBV24-1 and TRBJ2-5; D might be TRBD1 or TRBD2, each matching 5 bases. Looked up from germline, CDR1 is KGHDR and CDR2 is SFDVKD. V dropped 0 bases and J dropped 4 bases, with 14 bases sitting between them. The CDR3 has 16 amino acids. In nucleotides, the CDR3 is TGTGCCACCAGTGATTTGCAAGGGACCCTGGGAGAGACCCAGTACTTC. Its protein is CATSDLQGTLGETQYF.

CDR3 loop: CATSRDRISNSPLHF. The CDR3 region has the DNA TGTGCCACCAGCAGAGATCGGATTTCAAATTCACCCCTCCACTTT. The chain employs TRBV15 and TRBJ1-6; D uncertain. V was cut by 0 bases and J by 7 bases, with 10 bases left in between. The length of the CDR3 is 15 residues. Germline values: CDR1 LNHNV, CDR2 YYDKDF (reference sequence).

This clonotype was seen at least ten times. The limits of the CDR3 on the DNA are not certain, so only TCRdb's listed CDR3 is given. V usage is TRBV6-2 or TRBV6-3 and J usage is TRBJ2-7; the DNA was not used to check the table's D call, TRBD1. The length of the CDR3 is 16 amino acids, counting both ends. Germline lookup yields CDR1 MNHEY and CDR2 SVGEGT. CDR3 sequence: CASSTSTRDLSYEQYF.

This clonotype was seen ten or more times. The chain has TRBV5-1 and TRBJ2-1; D unclear. Germline V lookup: CDR1 SGHRS, CDR2 YFSETQ. This CDR3 region has 14 residues. Trimming cost V 0 bases and J 9 bases, with 13 bases left between them. In nucleotides, the CDR3 is TGCGCCAGCAGCTTGGTGGGATCAGGATCTGAGCAGTTCTTC. Translation: CASSLVGSGSEQFF.

About this clonotype: An end of the junction does not agree with germline; a read error may underlie this. V gene TRBV28 combines with J gene TRBJ1-1; TRBD1 matches 9 bases. The CDR3 spans 18 residues. From germline, CDR1 is MDHEN and CDR2 SYDVKM. CDR3 sequence: CASSPPGTGFGMNTEAYF. The CDR3 DNA reads TGTGCCAGCAGCCCTCCCGGGACAGGGTTCGGTATGAACACTGAAGCTTACTTT.

In its sample, this clonotype was seen many times. The rearrangement uses TRBV5-6 and TRBJ2-2; 9 bases align to TRBD1. Trimming removed 2 bases from V and 6 bases from J; junction bases left unmatched: 20. The CDR3 has 20 residues. Germline V gene lookup returns CDR1 SGHDT and CDR2 YYEEEE. The CDR3: CASSLLYPPQGAISPGELFF. The CDR3 region has the DNA TGTGCCAGCAGCTTACTATATCCCCCACAGGGGGCTATCTCGCCCGGGGAGCTGTTTTTT. Drawing the rest from reference TRBV5-6 and TRBJ2-2, the complete variable domain is DAGVTQSPTHLIKTRGQQVTLRCSPKSGHDTVSWYQQALGQGPQFIFQYYEEEERQRGNFPDRFSGHQFPNYSSELNVNALLLGDSALYLCASSLLYPPQGAISPGELFFGEGSRLTVL.

V usage is TRBV4-1 and J usage is TRBJ2-1, with D possibly called TRBD1 or TRBD2 (5 bases each). The germline gives CDR1 MGHRA, CDR2 YSYEKL. CDR3 length: 18 residues. The V gene lost 3 bases and the J gene lost 7 bases, with 25 bases spanning the gap. CDR3 sequence reads: CASSHNRGTRDVGNEQFF. CDR3 DNA sequence: TGCGCCAGCAGCCATAACAGAGGGACCCGGGACGTGGGTAATGAGCAGTTCTTC.